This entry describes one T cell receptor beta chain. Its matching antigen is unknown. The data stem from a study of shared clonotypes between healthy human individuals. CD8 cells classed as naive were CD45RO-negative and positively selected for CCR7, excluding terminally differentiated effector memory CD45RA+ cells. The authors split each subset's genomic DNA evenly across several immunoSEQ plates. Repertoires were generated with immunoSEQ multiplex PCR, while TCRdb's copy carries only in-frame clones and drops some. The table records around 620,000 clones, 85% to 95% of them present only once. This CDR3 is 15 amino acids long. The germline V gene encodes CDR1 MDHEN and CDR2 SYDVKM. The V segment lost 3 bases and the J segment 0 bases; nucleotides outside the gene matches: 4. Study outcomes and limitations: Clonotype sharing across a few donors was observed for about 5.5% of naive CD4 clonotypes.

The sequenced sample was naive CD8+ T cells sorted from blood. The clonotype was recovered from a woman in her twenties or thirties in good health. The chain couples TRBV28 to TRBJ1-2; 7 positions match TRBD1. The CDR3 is CASSFWDRANYGYTF. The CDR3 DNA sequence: TGTGCCAGCAGTTTTTGGGACAGAGCTAACTATGGCTACACCTTC.